The 9 T cell receptor beta chains given below trace back to one sample, sequenced in a study of regulatory T cells in long-lasting Graves disease. The time point is: newly diagnosed GD, antithyroid drugs for less than 3 months. After RNA was extracted from PBMCs, the TCR library was made from it. The authors built TCR beta libraries using iRepertoire HTBI primers and Arm-PCR of CDR3 regions. TCRdb independently ran MiXCR on the multiplex PCR reads; one entry per CDR3 protein. This table holds under 250,000 distinct CDR3 sequences, over 20% found once. Sequencing used peripheral blood mononuclear cells (PBMCs), obtained at new diagnosis, from a patient treated with antithyroid drugs. The source is a female donor with Graves disease.

This clonotype was picked up many times. The rearrangement uses TRBV30 and TRBJ2-2; the D call may be TRBD1 or TRBD2 (5 bases each). CDR3 length: 13 amino acids. Germline assignment: CDR1 GTSNPN and CDR2 SVGIG (reference sequence). V was cut by 4 bases and J by 1 base, with 7 bases left in between. CDR3 nucleotide sequence: TGTGCCTGGACGAGGGGGAACACCGGGGAGCTGTTTTTT. It is translated as CAWTRGNTGELFF.

This clonotype came up many times. J is TRBJ2-4 and V is TRBV5-5; D is perhaps TRBD2 (5 bases). The ends were cut back, 4 bases at V and 5 bases at J, with 13 bases in the middle. The germline CDR1 and CDR2 sequences are SGHKS and YYEKEE (reference sequence). This CDR3 spans 14 amino acids. CDR3 DNA: TGTGCCAGCAGCCTGACGGGGTCAGAAAACATTCAGTACTTC. This encodes CASSLTGSENIQYF.

Ten or more counts support this clonotype. This chain's CDR3 is CASSPYSGTGEGEQYF. Here the CDR3 DNA reads TGTGCCAGCAGTCCGTACTCAGGGACAGGGGAGGGCGAGCAGTACTTC. The J gene is TRBJ2-7, the V gene TRBV12-3 or TRBV12-4, with TRBD1 identical over 10 bases. V shed 5 bases, J shed 6 bases, and the junction held 13 bases outside the gene matches. CDR3 length: 16 amino acids.

This clonotype has at least ten counts. This chain connects TRBV30 to TRBJ1-1, with D uncertain. The CDR3 sequence is 14 residues long. V shed 2 bases and J shed 0 bases, with 10 bases lying between them. Germline-derived CDR1 and CDR2 are GTSNPN and SVGIG (reference sequence). The DNA for the CDR3 is TGTGCCTGGAGTATCACCGGGGTGAACACTGAAGCTTTCTTT. The encoded protein is CAWSITGVNTEAFF.

This clonotype showed up many times. The V and J genes are TRBV14 and TRBJ1-1; D may be TRBD1 (5 bases). Germline values: CDR1 SGHDN, CDR2 FVKESK. The V gene lost 1 base and the J gene lost 11 bases, with 14 bases spanning the gap. The CDR3 contains 13 residues. This CDR3 is CASSQVRGMMAFF. CDR3 DNA sequence: TGTGCCAGCAGCCAAGTCCGGGGGATGATGGCTTTCTTT.

This clonotype was counted at least ten times. An end of the junction does not agree with germline; a read error may underlie this. This rearrangement joins TRBV7-3 to TRBJ2-1; 7 nucleotides match TRBD2. Germline loops: CDR1 SGHTA, CDR2 FQGTGA. This CDR3 spans 14 amino acids. CDR3 nucleotide sequence: TGTGCCAGCAGCTTAATGGGGAGGGGCAATGGGCAGTTCTTC. This gives the protein CASSLMGRGNGQFF.

This clonotype was found many times. This chain connects TRBV11-2 to TRBJ2-5, with D possibly matching TRBD1 (5 bases). V shed 5 bases and J shed 0 bases, with 7 bases lying between them. Germline CDR1 and CDR2: SGHAT and FQNNGV. The CDR3 has 13 amino acids. The CDR3 DNA follows: TGTGCCAGCAGCCCAGGGAACCAAGAGACCCAGTACTTC. Its protein is CASSPGNQETQYF.

This clonotype was picked up many times. The chain has TRBV7-9 and TRBJ2-7; 8 positions agree with TRBD2. This CDR3 has 16 residues. The germline V gene encodes CDR1 SEHNR and CDR2 FQNEAQ (reference sequence). The V segment lost 5 bases and the J segment 0 bases; nucleotides outside the gene matches: 9. The CDR3 sequence: CASSPLGRGDSYEQYF. The CDR3 DNA reads TGTGCCAGCAGCCCTCTGGGGCGGGGGGACTCCTACGAGCAGTACTTC.

The sample holds many counts of this clonotype. The chain recombines TRBV6-2 or TRBV6-3 with TRBJ2-7; the D gene is possibly TRBD1 (5 bases). Per the germline V gene, CDR1 is MNHEY and CDR2 is SVGEGT. V was shortened by 2 bases and J by 3 bases, with 8 bases between the two germline ends. The CDR3 has 13 residues. CDR3 nucleotides: TGTGCCAGCAGTTACGCAGGGAACTACGAGCAGTACTTC. The encoded protein is CASSYAGNYEQYF.